This paragraph reports one TCR beta chain. Trimming took off 4 bases at V and 3 bases at J, with 9 bases between the two ends. Germline-derived CDR1 and CDR2 are MNHEY and SMNVEV (reference sequence). CDR3 length equals 13 residues. These data belong to a study of T cell changes during pregnancy in multiple sclerosis. Data came from immunoSEQ multiplex PCR; TCRdb stores just in-frame clones and leaves some out. In the table there are 35,000 to 45,000 clones, roughly 91% of which are singletons. The source material was CD4+ T cells from peripheral blood mononuclear cells, sampled in the first trimester of pregnancy. J is TRBJ1-2 and V is TRBV27; D gene ambiguous. This receptor was identified in a female donor with multiple sclerosis, enrolled in a pregnancy study. In nucleotides, the CDR3 is TGTGCCAGCAGTTCCGTCCGCGACTATGGCTACACCTTC. Amino acids: CASSSVRDYGYTF.